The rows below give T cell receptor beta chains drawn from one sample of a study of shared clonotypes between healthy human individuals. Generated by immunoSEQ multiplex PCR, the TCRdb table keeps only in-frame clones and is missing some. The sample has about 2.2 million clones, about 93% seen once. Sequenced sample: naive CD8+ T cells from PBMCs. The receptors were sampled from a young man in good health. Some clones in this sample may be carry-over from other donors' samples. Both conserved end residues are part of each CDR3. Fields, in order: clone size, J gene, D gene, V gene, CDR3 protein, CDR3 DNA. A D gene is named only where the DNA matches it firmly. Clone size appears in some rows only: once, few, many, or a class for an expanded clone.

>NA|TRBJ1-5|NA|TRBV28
CASSLWATHQAQPQHF
TGTGCCAGCAGTTTATGGGCCACCCATCAAGCTCAGCCCCAGCATTTT
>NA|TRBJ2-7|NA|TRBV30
CAWSNQVF
TGTGCCTGGAGCAATCAGGTTTTC
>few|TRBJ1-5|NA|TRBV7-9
CASSFGDRRNQPQHF
TGTGCCAGCAGCTTCGGAGACAGGCGCAATCAGCCCCAGCATTTT
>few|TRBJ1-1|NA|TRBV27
CASSVGGSNTEAFF
TGTGCCAGCAGTGTCGGAGGGTCGAACACTGAAGCTTTCTTT
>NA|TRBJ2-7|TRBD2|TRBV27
CASKAGTSAYEQYF
TGTGCCAGTAAGGCCGGGACTAGCGCCTACGAGCAGTACTTC
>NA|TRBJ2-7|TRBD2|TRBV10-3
CARPEGVGLAGGGYEQYF
TGTGCCAGACCTGAGGGGGTTGGACTAGCGGGAGGAGGCTACGAGCAGTACTTC
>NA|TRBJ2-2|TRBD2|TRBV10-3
CAISELKGTSGSSDTGELFF
TGTGCCATCAGCGAACTGAAAGGGACTAGCGGGAGCTCGGACACCGGGGAGCTGTTTTTT
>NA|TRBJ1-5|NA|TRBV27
CASSVGALNQPQHF
TGTGCCAGCAGCGTGGGGGCCCTCAATCAGCCCCAGCATTTT
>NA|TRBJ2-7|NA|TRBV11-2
CASSLISWGYEQYF
TGTGCCAGCAGCTTAATCTCTTGGGGATACGAGCAGTACTTC
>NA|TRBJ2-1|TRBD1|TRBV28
CASSTDRERAYNEQFF
TGTGCCAGCAGCACAGACAGGGAAAGGGCCTACAATGAGCAGTTCTTC
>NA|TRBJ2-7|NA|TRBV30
CAWSSNREGQYF
TGTGCCTGGAGTTCGAACAGGGAGGGGCAGTACTTC
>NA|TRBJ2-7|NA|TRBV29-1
CSVERGGAPGREQYF
TGCAGCGTTGAACGAGGGGGGGCTCCCGGACGGGAGCAGTACTTC
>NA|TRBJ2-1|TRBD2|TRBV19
CASSMGIGLAQNEQFF
TGTGCCAGTAGTATGGGAATAGGACTAGCACAAAATGAGCAGTTCTTC
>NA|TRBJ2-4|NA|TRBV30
CAWSATGYEGDLDIQYF
TGTGCCTGGAGTGCAACAGGGTATGAGGGGGACCTTGACATTCAGTACTTC
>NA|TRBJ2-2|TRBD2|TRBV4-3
CASSRYIGLVETGELFF
TGCGCCAGCAGCCGTTATATAGGACTAGTAGAGACCGGGGAGCTGTTTTTT
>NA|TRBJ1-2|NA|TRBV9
CASSVAGTTNYGYTF
TGTGCCAGCAGCGTGGCAGGGACGACAAACTATGGCTACACCTTC
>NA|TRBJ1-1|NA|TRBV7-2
CASSFGVHEAFF
TGTGCCAGCAGCTTCGGTGTTCATGAAGCTTTCTTT
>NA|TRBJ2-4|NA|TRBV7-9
CASSSGVLAKNIQYF
TGTGCCAGCAGCTCAGGGGTACTAGCCAAAAACATTCAGTACTTC
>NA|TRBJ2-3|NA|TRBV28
CASSLTLVGDGPYPSTDTQYF
TGTGCCAGCAGTTTAACGTTAGTAGGGGACGGTCCCTATCCGAGCACAGATACGCAGTATTTT
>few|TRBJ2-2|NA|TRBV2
CASNGAGELFF
TGTGCCAGCAATGGGGCCGGGGAGCTGTTTTTT
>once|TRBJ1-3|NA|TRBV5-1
CASSAGRNSGNTIYF
TGCGCCAGCAGCGCCGGCCGGAACTCTGGAAACACCATATATTTT
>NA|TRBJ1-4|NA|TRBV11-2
CASSYGPGAPLAFF
TGTGCCAGCAGCTACGGTCCGGGGGCCCCCTTGGCATTTTTT